A single sample is the source of the 32 T cell receptor beta chains below, sequenced in a study of beta chain features in type 1 diabetes. As every portion of the isolated RNA was reverse transcribed, the sequencing read expressed TCRB transcripts. Data came from immunoSEQ multiplex PCR; TCRdb stores just in-frame clones and leaves some out. The sample includes 810,000 or so clones, roughly 17% of them seen just once. The sample was naive CD4+ T cells from blood. Receptors originate from a woman between 18 and 29 years old in good health.

The genes are TRBV5-4 and TRBJ1-1, with 9 nucleotides matching TRBD1. The CDR3 spans 16 residues. Germline V gene sequence: CDR1 SGHNT, CDR2 YYREEE (reference sequence). With 0 bases clipped from V and 2 bases from J, the junction kept 5 bases outside the gene matches. CDR3 in DNA: TGTGCCAGCAGCTTGGCCTTTACAGGGGGCAACACTGAAGCTTTCTTT. This codes for CASSLAFTGGNTEAFF. The full variable domain, in which reference TRBV5-4 and TRBJ1-1 provide the parts outside the CDR3, is ETGVTQSPTHLIKTRGQQVTLRCSSQSGHNTVSWYQQALGQGPQFIFQYYREEENGRGNFPPRFSGLQFPNYSSELNVNALELDDSALYLCASSLAFTGGNTEAFFGQGTRLTVV.

The chain joins TRBV4-3 to TRBJ1-4, with no clear D. The germline gives CDR1 LGHNA, CDR2 YSLEER. The V and J ends lost 1 base and 0 bases respectively, with 12 bases between them. The CDR3 loop spans 17 amino acids. CDR3 coding DNA: TGCGCCAGCAGCCAAGGGGGTAGGCATGCAACTAATGAAAAACTGTTTTTT. This codes for CASSQGGRHATNEKLFF.

The chain has TRBV7-3 and TRBJ2-3; D may correspond to TRBD1 or TRBD2 (7 bases each). The CDR3 has 15 amino acids. The V and J ends lost 4 bases and 3 bases respectively, with 14 bases between them. Germline values: CDR1 SGHTA, CDR2 FQGTGA. In DNA, the CDR3 is TGTGCCAGCAGCTCGTCCCAGGGGGGGACAGATACGCAGTATTTT. It yields the protein CASSSSQGGTDTQYF.

V gene TRBV10-3 combines with J gene TRBJ2-3; D gene ambiguous. The CDR3 loop spans 13 amino acids. Trimming took off 3 bases at V and 3 bases at J, with 7 bases between the two ends. Germline lookup yields CDR1 ENHRY and CDR2 SYGVKD. CDR3 nucleotides: TGTGCCATCAGTGACTCTACTACAGATACGCAGTATTTT. Protein: CAISDSTTDTQYF.

V gene TRBV19 combines with J gene TRBJ2-2; the match to TRBD2 covers 11 bases. The germline V gene has CDR1 LNHDA and CDR2 SQIVND (reference sequence). V lost 4 bases to trimming and J lost 1 base; unmatched junction nucleotides: 2. This CDR3 comprises 16 residues. The CDR3 DNA reads TGTGCCAGTAGTAAAGGGACTAGCGGGAACACCGGGGAGCTGTTTTTT. It codes for CASSKGTSGNTGELFF.

This clone was counted a few times. The chain links TRBV7-8 to TRBJ2-1; the match to TRBD2 covers 8 bases. Germline CDR1 is SGHVS and CDR2 is FQNEAQ. With V trimmed by 5 bases and J by 4 bases, 7 bases remained unmatched. The CDR3 has 15 residues. For the CDR3, the DNA is TGTGCCAGCAGCCCTGGACTAGCAGCTTACAATGAGCAGTTCTTC. Amino acid sequence: CASSPGLAAYNEQFF.

Only a few counts were recorded for this clone. The chain is built from TRBV7-2 and TRBJ2-3; 10 bases align to TRBD2. With V trimmed by 2 bases and J by 5 bases, 10 bases remained unmatched. The CDR3 extends over 17 amino acids. The germline CDR1 and CDR2 sequences are SGHTA and FQGNSA. CDR3 sequence (DNA): TGTGCCAGCAGCTTAAGACGACTAGCGGGTGGGAGAGATACGCAGTATTTT. This sequence encodes CASSLRRLAGGRDTQYF.

The chain uses TRBV7-9 and TRBJ1-4; D is undetermined. V dropped 0 bases and J dropped 8 bases, with 13 bases sitting between them. Germline values: CDR1 SEHNR, CDR2 FQNEAQ (reference sequence). The CDR3 length is 15 residues. This chain's CDR3 is CASSLAGSLWEKLFF. In DNA form, the CDR3 reads TGTGCCAGCAGCTTAGCAGGATCATTATGGGAAAAACTGTTTTTT.

The chain is built from TRBV6-5 and TRBJ2-7; D is undetermined. Between the trimmed V and J ends, which lost 4 bases and 0 bases, there was a span of 13 bases. CDR3 length equals 15 residues. Per the germline V gene, CDR1 is MNHEY and CDR2 is SVGAGI. The chain's CDR3 is CASSSLVWSSYEQYF. The CDR3 DNA reads TGTGCCAGCAGTTCGTTAGTCTGGAGCTCCTACGAGCAGTACTTC.

V gene TRBV28 combines with J gene TRBJ1-3; D is undetermined. The CDR3 spans 14 residues. V dropped 5 bases and J dropped 0 bases, with 8 bases sitting between them. CDR1 is MDHEN and CDR2 is SYDVKM in the germline V gene. The CDR3 DNA is TGTGCCAGCAGTCCACCTGACTCTGGAAACACCATATATTTT. This encodes CASSPPDSGNTIYF.

V and J are TRBV27 and TRBJ1-2; 7 nucleotides match TRBD1. CDR3 size: 12 residues. V shed 6 bases, J shed 8 bases, and the junction held 6 bases outside the gene matches. Looked up from germline, CDR1 is MNHEY and CDR2 is SMNVEV (reference sequence). The DNA for the CDR3 is TGTGCCAGCAGCCGACAGGGTTGGGGCTACACCTTC. It encodes CASSRQGWGYTF.

This chain joins TRBV6-1 and TRBJ1-2; D call uncertain. Germline V CDR1 and CDR2: MNHNS, SASEGT. V was shortened by 11 bases and J by 8 bases, with 18 bases between the two germline ends. The CDR3 is made up of 12 amino acids. The CDR3 coding sequence is TGTGCCGGCCAGGATATACCGCTGGGCTACACCTTC. It translates to CAGQDIPLGYTF.

The V gene is TRBV6-6, the J gene TRBJ1-4; D gene ambiguous. Trimming cost V 2 bases and J 7 bases, with 2 bases left between them. The CDR3 covers 11 residues. Germline V CDR1 and CDR2: MNHNY, SVGAGI (reference sequence). In DNA, the CDR3 is TGTGCCAGCAGTTACCTTGAAAAACTGTTTTTT. Translated: CASSYLEKLFF.

There are a few counts of this clone. The rearrangement uses TRBV7-2 and TRBJ2-4; 7 bases map to TRBD2. The V gene's germline CDR1 is SGHTA and CDR2 FQGNSA. J gave up 0 bases and V 2 bases, and 4 bases lay outside the gene matches. The CDR3 loop spans 16 amino acids. Here the CDR3 reads CASSLQGGIAKNIQYF. The CDR3 DNA reads TGTGCCAGCAGCTTACAGGGAGGGATAGCCAAAAACATTCAGTACTTC.

This clone has a handful of counts. This rearrangement joins TRBV2 to TRBJ2-6, with a weak D call TRBD1 (6 bases). V was cut by 6 bases and J by 12 bases, with 15 bases left in between. Germline CDR1 SNHLY, CDR2 FYNNEI. The CDR3 runs 13 residues. As DNA, the CDR3 is TGTGCCAGCAGCGAACAGGGCGACAGCGTCCTGACTTTC. As protein: CASSEQGDSVLTF.

A few counts support this clone. The V call is TRBV19, the J call TRBJ2-3, with 8 nucleotides matching TRBD1. Per germline, CDR1 LNHDA and CDR2 SQIVND (reference sequence). The J segment lost 4 bases and the V segment lost 5 bases, leaving 5 bases of the junction unmatched. This CDR3 is built from 14 residues. CDR3 in DNA: TGTGCCAGTAGTCGACAGGGGATTGCAGATACGCAGTATTTT. Translated, it gives CASSRQGIADTQYF.

This clone was counted a few times. This chain joins TRBV7-2 and TRBJ2-3; 8 bases are a match to TRBD2. CDR1 is SGHTA and CDR2 is FQGNSA in the germline V gene. Trimming took 3 bases from V and 2 from J; bases not matched to a gene: 1. CDR3 length equals 14 residues. For the CDR3, the DNA is TGTGCCAGCAGCTTGCGGGAGGCCACAGATACGCAGTATTTT. Translating it yields CASSLREATDTQYF.

The chain is built from TRBV11-2 and TRBJ2-5; no firm D call. There are 15 residues in the CDR3. CDR1 and CDR2 from the germline V gene are SGHAT and FQNNGV. V lost 1 base, J lost 0 bases, and 9 bases lay in between. CDR3 amino acids: CASSLVWTNQETQYF. CDR3 coding DNA: TGTGCCAGCAGCTTAGTTTGGACGAACCAAGAGACCCAGTACTTC.

The chain employs TRBV7-2 and TRBJ1-1; D might be TRBD1 (6 bases). CDR3 length equals 12 residues. V was clipped by 5 bases and J by 11 bases, with 15 bases between them. The germline V gene encodes CDR1 SGHTA and CDR2 FQGNSA. In DNA, the CDR3 is TGTGCCAGCAGCCCGCCGGACAGATCGGCTTTCTTT. It translates to CASSPPDRSAFF.

The V call is TRBV2, the J call TRBJ2-7; D remains unclear. Germline-derived CDR1 and CDR2 are SNHLY and FYNNEI. V was trimmed by 6 bases and J by 0 bases, leaving 9 bases between them. The length of the CDR3 is 13 residues. The CDR3: CASRELDSYEQYF. CDR3 in DNA: TGTGCCAGCAGGGAGTTGGACTCCTACGAGCAGTACTTC.

V and J are TRBV5-4 and TRBJ2-1; 9 bases align to TRBD1. With 4 bases clipped from V and 6 bases from J, the junction kept 8 bases outside the gene matches. The CDR3 is made up of 15 amino acids. Germline V gene data show CDR1 as SGHNT and CDR2 as YYREEE (reference sequence). The CDR3 DNA follows: TGTGCCAGCAGCGTACCACCGGGACAGGGCAATGAGCAGTTCTTC. This encodes CASSVPPGQGNEQFF.

This clone was detected only a few times. The chain recombines TRBV28 with TRBJ2-2; D uncertain. Germline loops: CDR1 MDHEN, CDR2 SYDVKM. The CDR3 has 12 residues. V lost 4 bases and J 6 bases, leaving 6 bases between the germline ends. The CDR3 reads CASSSFPGELFF. In DNA form, the CDR3 reads TGTGCCAGCAGTTCTTTCCCCGGGGAGCTGTTTTTT.

The chain has TRBV7-9 and TRBJ2-1, with D hard to call. V lost 5 bases to trimming and J lost 7 bases, with 9 bases between them. Germline V gives CDR1 SEHNR, CDR2 FQNEAQ (reference sequence). The CDR3 covers 12 residues. As DNA, the CDR3 is TGTGCCAGCAGCCCGACGGTTAATGAGCAGTTCTTC. It translates to CASSPTVNEQFF.

This clone has a handful of counts. Here the CDR3 reads CASSPNTRRGPYGYTF. The CDR3 DNA sequence: TGTGCCAGCTCACCGAATACCAGGCGGGGACCGTATGGCTACACCTTC. The chain is built from TRBV18 and TRBJ1-2; possible D gene TRBD1, 5 bases. The V gene's germline CDR1 is KGHSH and CDR2 LQKENI. The CDR3 runs to 16 residues. The V and J ends lost 3 bases and 5 bases respectively, with 19 bases between them. Variable domain in full (rest from reference TRBV18 and TRBJ1-2): NAGVMQNPRHLVRRRGQEARLRCSPMKGHSHVYWYRQLPEEGLKFMVYLQKENIIDESGMPKERFSAEFPKEGPSILRIQQVVRGDSAAYFCASSPNTRRGPYGYTFGSGTRLTVV.

This clone has just a few counts. The chain combines TRBV6-5 with TRBJ2-1; 10 bases align to TRBD2. The CDR3 runs 15 residues. Trimming at V came to 5 bases and at J to 8 bases, leaving 9 bases not matched to a gene. CDR1 and CDR2 from the germline V gene are MNHEY and SVGAGI. The CDR3 region is CASSQTGLAMYEQFF. The CDR3, as DNA: TGTGCCAGCAGTCAGACGGGACTAGCGATGTATGAGCAGTTCTTC.

The table lists this clone with a few counts. Other DNA sequences from this sample encode an identical CDR3 as well. This sequence joins TRBV7-9 and TRBJ2-7; no reliable D call. Germline V CDR1 and CDR2: SEHNR, FQNEAQ (reference sequence). The CDR3 totals 11 residues. V lost 3 bases to trimming and J lost 4 bases, with 4 bases between them. CDR3 DNA: TGTGCCAGCAGCTTGCTGTACGAGCAGTACTTC. This gives the protein CASSLLYEQYF.

In this sample, this clone turned up a few times. V is TRBV7-3 and J is TRBJ2-3; TRBD1 might be the D (6 bases). Between the trimmed V and J ends, which lost 4 bases and 4 bases, there was a span of 12 bases. Germline V lookup: CDR1 SGHTA, CDR2 FQGTGA. The CDR3 length is 14 residues. The DNA for the CDR3 is TGTGCCAGCAGCTCCTCGGCAGGGGCAGATACGCAGTATTTT. Encoded protein: CASSSSAGADTQYF. Together with reference TRBV7-3 and TRBJ2-3, the CDR3 gives the full variable domain: GAGVSQTPSNKVTEKGKYVELRCDPISGHTALYWYRQSLGQGPEFLIYFQGTGAADDSGLPNDRFFAVRPEGSVSTLKIQRTERGDSAVYLCASSSSAGADTQYFGPGTRLTVL.

This clone appeared a few times. J is TRBJ2-7 and V is TRBV6-1; tentative D call: TRBD1 (6 bases). The CDR3 consists of 13 residues. Trimming pared 2 bases from V and 4 bases from J, leaving 9 bases between. Germline lookup yields CDR1 MNHNS and CDR2 SASEGT. The CDR3: CASSESGEYEQYF. As DNA, the CDR3 is TGTGCCAGCAGTGAATCAGGGGAATACGAGCAGTACTTC.

This clone came up a few times. V is TRBV10-3 and J is TRBJ2-1; 8 bases are a match to TRBD2. Germline values: CDR1 ENHRY, CDR2 SYGVKD. The trim removed 6 bases at V and 5 bases at J, leaving 3 bases unmatched. The CDR3 runs to 13 residues. Written as DNA, the CDR3 is TGTGCCATCAGGGGACTAGACCACAATGAGCAGTTCTTC. As protein: CAIRGLDHNEQFF.

This clone was found a few times. The rearrangement joins TRBV7-2 to TRBJ2-2; D could derive from TRBD1 or TRBD2 (5 bases each). V lost 5 bases and J 2 bases, leaving 12 bases between the germline ends. The CDR3 length is 15 residues. CDR1 is SGHTA, CDR2 FQGNSA, per germline. CDR3 loop: CASSPFGANTGELFF. CDR3 in DNA: TGTGCCAGCAGCCCATTCGGGGCCAACACCGGGGAGCTGTTTTTT.

This clone appeared a single time. The chain links TRBV5-4 to TRBJ2-1; D is possibly TRBD2 (6 bases). The V gene lost 3 bases and the J gene lost 3 bases, with 22 bases spanning the gap. The CDR3 loop spans 18 amino acids. Germline V gene lookup returns CDR1 SGHNT and CDR2 YYREEE (reference sequence). CDR3 residues: CASSWGGPWDSGYNEQFF. CDR3 bases: TGTGCCAGCAGCTGGGGTGGGCCCTGGGATAGCGGCTACAATGAGCAGTTCTTC.

This clone came up a few times. The chain combines TRBV6-6 with TRBJ2-3, with D unclear. Trimming removed 6 bases from V and 4 bases from J, with 11 bases in between. The CDR3 contains 13 residues. In germline, CDR1 is MNHNY, CDR2 SVGAGI (reference sequence). DNA for the CDR3: TGTGCCAGCAGCCTGCCAGTCGCAGATACGCAGTATTTT. This gives the protein CASSLPVADTQYF.